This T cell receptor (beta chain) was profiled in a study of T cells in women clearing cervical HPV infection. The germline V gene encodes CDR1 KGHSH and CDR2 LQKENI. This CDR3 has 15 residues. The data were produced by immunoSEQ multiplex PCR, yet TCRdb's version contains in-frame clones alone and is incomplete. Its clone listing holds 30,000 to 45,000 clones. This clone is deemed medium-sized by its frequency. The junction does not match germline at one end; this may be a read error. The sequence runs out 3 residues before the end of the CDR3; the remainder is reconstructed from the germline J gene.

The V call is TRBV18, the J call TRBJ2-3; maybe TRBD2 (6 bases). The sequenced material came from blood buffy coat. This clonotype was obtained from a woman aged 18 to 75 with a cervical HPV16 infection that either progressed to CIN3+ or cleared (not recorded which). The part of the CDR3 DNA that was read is TGTGCCAGCCCACCCCCCGGGACTAGCACAGATACG. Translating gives CASPPPGTSTDT. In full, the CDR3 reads CASPPPGTSTDTQYF.